This entry lists 3 T cell receptor beta chains sequenced from one sample in a study of cytomegalovirus exposure and HLA in healthy donors. Primers: 60 Vbeta forward and 13 Jbeta reverse. TCRdb's table, derived via immunoSEQ multiplex PCR, lists solely in-frame clones and lacks some. Altogether some 190,000 clones are present, roughly 77% being singletons, with the ten largest covering over 2%. Material: PBMCs. All receptors derive from a woman under 40 in good health and CMV-seropositive.

This clone appeared a few times. This chain's CDR3 is CASSLDWGGETQYF. CDR3 bases: TGTGCCAGCAGCTTGGACTGGGGGGGAGAGACCCAGTACTTC. This chain links TRBV4-2 with TRBJ2-5; 7 bases align to TRBD2. Germline V gene data show CDR1 as LGHNA and CDR2 as YNFKEQ. The CDR3 covers 14 residues. V gave up 5 bases and J gave up 4 bases; unmatched junction bases: 7.

In its sample, this clone was seen once. The chain uses TRBV5-4 and TRBJ2-5; 10 nucleotides line up with TRBD1. Trimming at V came to 3 bases and at J to 4 bases, leaving 3 bases not matched to a gene. CDR1 is SGHNT and CDR2 is YYREEE in the germline V gene (reference sequence). The CDR3 totals 14 residues. The CDR3 sequence is CASSWTGGRETQYF. The CDR3 nucleotides are TGTGCCAGCAGCTGGACAGGGGGACGAGAGACCCAGTACTTC.

The chain uses TRBV29-1 and TRBJ1-2; weak D call: TRBD1 (5 bases). Trimming removed 7 bases from V and 1 base from J, with 16 bases in between. CDR3 length equals 14 residues. Per the germline V gene, CDR1 is SQVTM and CDR2 is ANQGSEA. CDR3 in DNA: TGCAGCGCTTTGACAGCGCTAAATAACTATGGCTACACCTTC. It encodes CSALTALNNYGYTF.